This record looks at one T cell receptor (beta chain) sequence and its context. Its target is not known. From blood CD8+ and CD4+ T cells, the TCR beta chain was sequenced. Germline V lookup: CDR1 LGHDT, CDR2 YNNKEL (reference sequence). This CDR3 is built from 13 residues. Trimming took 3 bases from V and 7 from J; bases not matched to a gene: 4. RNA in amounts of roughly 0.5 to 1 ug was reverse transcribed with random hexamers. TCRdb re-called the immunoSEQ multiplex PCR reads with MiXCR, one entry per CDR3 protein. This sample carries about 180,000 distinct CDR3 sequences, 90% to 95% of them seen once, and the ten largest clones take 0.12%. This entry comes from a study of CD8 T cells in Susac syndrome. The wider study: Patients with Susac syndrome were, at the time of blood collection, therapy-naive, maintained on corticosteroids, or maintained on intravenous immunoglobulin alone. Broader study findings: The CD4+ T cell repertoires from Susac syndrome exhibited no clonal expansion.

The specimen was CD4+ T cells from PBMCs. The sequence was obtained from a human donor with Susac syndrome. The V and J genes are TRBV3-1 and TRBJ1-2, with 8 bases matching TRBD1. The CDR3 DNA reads TGTGCCAGCAGCCAGGGACAGGTCATTGGCTACACCTTC. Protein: CASSQGQVIGYTF.